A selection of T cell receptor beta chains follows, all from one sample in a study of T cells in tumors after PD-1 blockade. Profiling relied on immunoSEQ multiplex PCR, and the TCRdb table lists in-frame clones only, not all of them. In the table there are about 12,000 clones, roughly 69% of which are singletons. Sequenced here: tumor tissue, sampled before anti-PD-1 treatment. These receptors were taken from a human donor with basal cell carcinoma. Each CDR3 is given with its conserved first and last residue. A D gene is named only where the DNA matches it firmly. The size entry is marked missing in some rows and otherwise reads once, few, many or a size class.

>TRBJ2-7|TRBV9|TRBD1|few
CASSVEGQGYEQYF
TGTGCCAGCAGCGTAGAGGGACAGGGTTACGAGCAGTACTTC
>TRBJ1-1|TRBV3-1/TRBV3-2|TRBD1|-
CASSTYSGTGPEAFF
TGTGCCAGCAGCACCTACTCCGGGACAGGCCCTGAAGCTTTCTTT
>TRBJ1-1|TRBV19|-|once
CASSRTANTEAFF
TGTGCCAGTAGCCGGACAGCGAACACTGAAGCTTTCTTT
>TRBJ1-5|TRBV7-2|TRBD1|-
CASSGGTGFFSNQPQHF
TGTGCCAGCAGCGGAGGGACAGGGTTTTTTAGCAATCAGCCCCAGCATTTT
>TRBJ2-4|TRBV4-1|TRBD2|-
CASSQATSGGAVVYF
TGCGCCAGCAGCCAAGCAACTAGCGGGGGGGCCGTTGTATACTTC
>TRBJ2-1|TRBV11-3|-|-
CASSLPLPNTFYNEQFF
TGTGCCAGCAGCTTACCTCTACCCAATACGTTTTACAATGAGCAGTTCTTC
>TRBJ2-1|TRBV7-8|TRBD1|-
CASSLAQGARNEQFF
TGTGCCAGCAGCTTAGCGCAGGGGGCTAGGAATGAGCAGTTCTTC
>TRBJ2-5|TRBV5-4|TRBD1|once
CASSYPGQLETRYF
TGTGCCAGCAGCTACCCGGGACAGCTAGAGACCCGGTACTTC
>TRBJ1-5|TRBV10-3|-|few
CATGLSQGHPQHF
TGTGCCACAGGGTTATCACAGGGCCATCCCCAGCATTTT
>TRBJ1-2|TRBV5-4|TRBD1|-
CASSLVGQGFGGYTF
TGTGCCAGCAGCTTGGTAGGACAGGGTTTTGGTGGCTACACCTTC
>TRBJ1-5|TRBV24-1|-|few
CATSGGQGPYSNQPQHF
TGTGCCACCAGTGGAGGCCAGGGCCCATATAGCAATCAGCCCCAGCATTTT
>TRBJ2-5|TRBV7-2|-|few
CASSFPNQETQYF
TGTGCCAGCAGCTTCCCGAATCAAGAGACCCAGTACTTC
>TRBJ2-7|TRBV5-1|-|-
CASSFPQGSGEQYF
TGCGCCAGCAGCTTTCCACAGGGATCGGGGGAGCAGTACTTC
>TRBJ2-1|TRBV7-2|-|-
CASSLMGRNEQFF
TGTGCCAGCAGCTTAATGGGGCGAAATGAGCAGTTCTTC
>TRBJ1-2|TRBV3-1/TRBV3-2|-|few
CASRQQGFYGYTF
TGTGCCAGCCGACAACAGGGATTCTATGGCTACACCTTC
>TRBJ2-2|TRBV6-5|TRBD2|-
CASSYSRRGRTGELFF
TGTGCCAGCAGTTACTCAAGGCGGGGGAGGACCGGGGAGCTGTTTTTT
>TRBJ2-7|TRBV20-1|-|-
CSAGTYEQYF
TGCAGTGCTGGCACCTACGAGCAGTACTTC
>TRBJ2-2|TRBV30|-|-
CAWSQNTGELFF
TGTGCCTGGAGCCAGAACACCGGGGAGCTGTTTTTT
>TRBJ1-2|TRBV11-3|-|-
CASSGVSGLSGYTF
TGTGCCAGCAGTGGGGTTTCGGGGTTATCTGGCTACACCTTC
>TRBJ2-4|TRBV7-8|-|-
CASSLRDPSPKNIQYF
TGTGCCAGCAGCCTCCGGGACCCTAGCCCCAAAAACATTCAGTACTTC
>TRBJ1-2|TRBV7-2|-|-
CASSTRVKNGYTF
TGTGCCAGCAGCACCAGGGTAAAGAATGGCTACACCTTC
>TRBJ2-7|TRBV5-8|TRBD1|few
CASSYPGQPYEQYF
TGTGCCAGCAGCTACCCGGGACAGCCCTACGAGCAGTACTTC
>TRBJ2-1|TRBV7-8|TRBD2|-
CASSSGAGAFDEQFF
TGTGCCAGCAGCTCGGGCGCGGGAGCTTTCGATGAGCAGTTCTTC
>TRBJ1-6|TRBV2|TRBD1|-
CARGQGPNSPLHF
TGTGCCAGAGGACAGGGCCCTAATTCACCCCTCCACTTT
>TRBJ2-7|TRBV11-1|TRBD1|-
CASSYPGQGQKEQYF
TGTGCCAGCAGCTACCCGGGACAGGGACAGAAGGAGCAGTACTTC
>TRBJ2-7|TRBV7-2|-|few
CASSQRGTQSYEQYF
TGTGCCAGCAGCCAAAGGGGGACTCAATCCTACGAGCAGTACTTC
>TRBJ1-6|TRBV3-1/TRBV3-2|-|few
CASGGNSPLHF
TGTGCCAGCGGAGGAAATTCACCCCTCCACTTT
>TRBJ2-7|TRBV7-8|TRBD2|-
CASSASGTSSGEQYF
TGTGCCAGCAGCGCCTCCGGGACTAGCTCCGGCGAGCAGTACTTC
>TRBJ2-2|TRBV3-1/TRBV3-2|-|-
CASSPKRQPTAGRTGELFF
TGTGCCAGCAGCCCCAAACGACAGCCGACGGCAGGGAGGACCGGGGAGCTGTTTTTT
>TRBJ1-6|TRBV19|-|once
CASREEYYNSPLHF
TGTGCCAGCAGGGAGGAATACTATAATTCACCCCTCCACTTT
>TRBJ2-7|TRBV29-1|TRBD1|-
CSVSGQGLSEQYF
TGCAGCGTCTCGGGACAGGGGCTATCCGAGCAGTACTTC
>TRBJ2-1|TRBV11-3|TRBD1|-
CASSLRGQGRDEQFF
TGCGCCAGCAGCTTGCGGGGACAGGGTCGGGATGAGCAGTTCTTC
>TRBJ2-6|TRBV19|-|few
CASSMEGLFSGANVLTF
TGTGCCAGTAGTATGGAGGGGTTATTCTCTGGGGCCAACGTCCTGACTTTC
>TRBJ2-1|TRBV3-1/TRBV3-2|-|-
CASSQGLASYNEQFF
TGTGCCAGCAGCCAAGGGCTAGCCTCCTACAATGAGCAGTTCTTC
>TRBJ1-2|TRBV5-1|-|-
CASSLAGGMGYTF
TGCGCCAGCAGCTTGGCCGGGGGGATGGGCTACACCTTC
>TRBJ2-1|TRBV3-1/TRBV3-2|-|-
CASSQDLGSHNEQFF
TGTGCCAGCAGCCAAGATCTGGGGAGCCACAATGAGCAGTTCTTC
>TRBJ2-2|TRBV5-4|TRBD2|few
CASSPSGDTGELFF
TGTGCCAGCAGCCCGAGCGGGGACACCGGGGAGCTGTTTTTT
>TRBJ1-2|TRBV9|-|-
CASSVDMVGSPYGYTF
TGTGCCAGCAGCGTAGACATGGTGGGGTCACCCTATGGCTACACCTTC
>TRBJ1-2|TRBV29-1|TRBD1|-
CSVFSGTGAYGYTF
TGCAGCGTCTTCTCCGGGACAGGGGCCTATGGCTACACCTTC
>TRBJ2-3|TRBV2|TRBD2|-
CASKETSGITDTQYF
TGTGCCAGCAAGGAAACTAGCGGGATCACAGATACGCAGTATTTT
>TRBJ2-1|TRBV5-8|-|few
CASSFEQGYNEQFF
TGTGCCAGCAGCTTTGAGCAGGGCTACAATGAGCAGTTCTTC
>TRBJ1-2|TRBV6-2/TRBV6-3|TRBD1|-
CASSTSRQGGVNGYTF
TGTGCCAGCAGTACATCCCGACAGGGAGGGGTGAATGGCTACACCTTC
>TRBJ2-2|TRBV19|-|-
CASSPSAAGPINTGELFF
TGTGCCAGTAGTCCCTCTGCAGCGGGCCCTATCAACACCGGGGAGCTGTTTTTT
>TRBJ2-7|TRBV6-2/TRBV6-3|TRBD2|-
CASSTGGTSGGPIYEQYF
TGTGCCAGCAGTACCGGAGGGACTAGCGGGGGGCCGATCTACGAGCAGTACTTC
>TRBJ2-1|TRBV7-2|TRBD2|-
CASSLLAGGGDEQFF
TGTGCCAGCAGCTTACTAGCGGGAGGGGGGGATGAGCAGTTCTTC
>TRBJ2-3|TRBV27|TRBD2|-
CASSPLLAASTDTQYF
TGTGCCAGCAGCCCACTCCTAGCGGCTAGCACAGATACGCAGTATTTT
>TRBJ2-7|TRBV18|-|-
CASSLASTGYEQYF
TGTGCCAGCTCACTCGCCTCGACGGGCTACGAGCAGTACTTC
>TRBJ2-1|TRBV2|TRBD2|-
CASSPLAGVFTEQFF
TGTGCCAGCAGCCCACTAGCGGGAGTATTCACTGAGCAGTTCTTC
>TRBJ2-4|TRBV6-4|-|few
CASRTNSALAKNIQYF
TGTGCCAGCAGGACGAACAGCGCCTTAGCCAAAAACATTCAGTACTTC
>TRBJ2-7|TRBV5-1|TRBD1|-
CASSMMTGFDEQYF
TGCGCCAGCAGCATGATGACAGGGTTCGACGAGCAGTACTTC
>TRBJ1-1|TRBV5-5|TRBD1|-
CASSPGTGGQDTEAFF
TGTGCCAGCAGCCCCGGGACAGGGGGCCAGGACACTGAAGCTTTCTTT
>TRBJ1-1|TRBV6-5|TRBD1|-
CASRTTGGPRGAFF
TGTGCCAGCAGAACGACAGGGGGCCCTCGAGGGGCTTTCTTT
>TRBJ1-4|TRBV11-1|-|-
CASSPGLDGGGEKLFF
TGTGCCAGCAGCCCGGGTCTGGACGGTGGAGGGGAAAAACTGTTTTTT
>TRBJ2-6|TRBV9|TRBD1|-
CASSVGGRQGSGANVLTF
TGTGCCAGCAGCGTTGGGGGCAGACAGGGGTCTGGGGCCAACGTCCTGACTTTC